A selection of T cell receptor beta chains follows, all from one sample in a study of blood T cell repertoires in COVID-19. The assay was immunoSEQ multiplex PCR, and TCRdb's table has in-frame clones only and misses some. In the table there are 100,000 or so clones, 81% of which are singletons. Sequenced material: peripheral blood. Every receptor here comes from a woman in her sixties or seventies with acute or convalescent COVID-19. The conserved cysteine and the conserved F or W are not part of the CDR3 here. Each record gives: CDR3 protein, J gene, D gene, clone size, V gene. D genes are given only for firm matches. Rows may omit the clone size; those that give it use once, few, many or a size class.

ASSDFGDGELF TRBJ2-2 - - TRBV2
ASSINGGQNQPQH TRBJ1-5 - - TRBV27
ASSLASRQGENTEAF TRBJ1-1 TRBD1 - TRBV7-9
ASTERIYGYT TRBJ1-2 - - TRBV6-5
ARSTAIRGAGYT TRBJ1-2 - - TRBV30
ASSPRTSAQLNNEQF TRBJ2-1 TRBD2 - TRBV28
ASSRRTSGSADTQY TRBJ2-3 TRBD2 once TRBV14
ASSTRSGRYEQY TRBJ2-7 TRBD2 - TRBV27
APIGAWGYGYT TRBJ1-2 - few TRBV19
ASSIDVDSQKLF TRBJ1-4 - once TRBV19
ASSLGLASTGELF TRBJ2-2 TRBD2 - TRBV6-5
ASSQDLGATTEAF TRBJ1-1 - - TRBV4-3
ASSQDRHPNTEAF TRBJ1-1 - - TRBV4-3
ASSLSRALNTGELF TRBJ2-2 - - TRBV19
ASSLIGGTEAF TRBJ1-1 - - TRBV7-9
ASSQSTWGHLGGYT TRBJ1-2 - - TRBV4-2
ASSQEVAGEYNSPLH TRBJ1-6 - - TRBV4-3
ASSGGTGRSYNEQF TRBJ2-1 TRBD1 - TRBV5-5
ASRFRQTSPLH TRBJ1-6 - - TRBV12-3/TRBV12-4
ASSYRGFTEAF TRBJ1-1 - - TRBV6-2/TRBV6-3
ASSTPGQGPTGELF TRBJ2-2 TRBD1 - TRBV5-4
ASSSIAGARYEQY TRBJ2-7 TRBD2 - TRBV27
ASTPSGVLWTGRYLTGELF TRBJ2-2 TRBD1 few TRBV10-1
ASSSRGTGVNNQPQH TRBJ1-5 TRBD1 - TRBV27
AWSPQKRGGRVTQY TRBJ2-3 TRBD2 few TRBV30
ASSRTVTVGELF TRBJ2-2 - - TRBV7-2
ASGSQGGLTDTQY TRBJ2-3 - - TRBV28
ASSRGQVGANVLT TRBJ2-6 TRBD1 - TRBV19
ASSSAGGANTQY TRBJ2-3 TRBD2 - TRBV3-1/TRBV3-2
ASSGTENTEAF TRBJ1-1 TRBD1 medium-sized TRBV6-2/TRBV6-3
ASSTRDRAYEQY TRBJ2-7 TRBD1 few TRBV7-9
ASSTGWIQETQY TRBJ2-5 - - TRBV28
SALALNTEAF TRBJ1-1 - - TRBV29-1
ASRTGQGGSRGGYT TRBJ1-2 TRBD1 - TRBV19
ASSYGQAYEQY TRBJ2-7 TRBD1 - TRBV11-2
ASSVRGSGELF TRBJ2-2 - - TRBV10-1
ASSFSRDGNTIY TRBJ1-3 - - TRBV7-9
ASSLEASNQPQH TRBJ1-5 - - TRBV7-6
ASSESYTGELF TRBJ2-2 - - TRBV6-1
ASRIEQGPYEQY TRBJ2-7 - - TRBV6-5
ASSKTGYEQY TRBJ2-7 - - TRBV25-1
ASSPTSGGYEQY TRBJ2-7 TRBD2 - TRBV6-5
ASSDGNRAGGYT TRBJ1-2 - - TRBV6-4
AISDSGGQNEKLF TRBJ1-4 TRBD1 - TRBV10-3
ASSYLRDSGNTIY TRBJ1-3 - few TRBV11-1
ASRVAGGKYEQF TRBJ2-1 TRBD2 once TRBV28
ASRTGSSGNTIY TRBJ1-3 - - TRBV7-9
ASSAGTATTNEKLF TRBJ1-4 TRBD1 once TRBV5-1
ASSSAGGLDTGELF TRBJ2-2 TRBD2 - TRBV7-9
ASRPPRGRGGNQPQH TRBJ1-5 - - TRBV19